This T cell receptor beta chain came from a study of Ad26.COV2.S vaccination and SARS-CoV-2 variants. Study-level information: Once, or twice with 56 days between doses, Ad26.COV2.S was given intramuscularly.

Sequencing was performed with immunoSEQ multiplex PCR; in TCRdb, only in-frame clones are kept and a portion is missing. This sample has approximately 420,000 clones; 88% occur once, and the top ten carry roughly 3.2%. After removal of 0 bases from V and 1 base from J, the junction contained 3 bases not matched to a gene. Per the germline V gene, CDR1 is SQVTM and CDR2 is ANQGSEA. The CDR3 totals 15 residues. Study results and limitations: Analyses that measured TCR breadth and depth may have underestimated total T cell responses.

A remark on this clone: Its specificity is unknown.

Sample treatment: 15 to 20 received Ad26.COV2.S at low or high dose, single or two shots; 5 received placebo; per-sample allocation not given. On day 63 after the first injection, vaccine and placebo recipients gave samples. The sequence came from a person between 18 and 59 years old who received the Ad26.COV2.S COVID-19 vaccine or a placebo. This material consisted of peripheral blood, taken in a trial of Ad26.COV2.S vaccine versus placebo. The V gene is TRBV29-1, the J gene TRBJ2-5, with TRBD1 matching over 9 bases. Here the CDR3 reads CSVEDPDRGQETQYF. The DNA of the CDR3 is TGCAGCGTTGAAGATCCGGACAGGGGCCAAGAGACCCAGTACTTC.